The 26 T cell receptor beta chains below all came from one sample that was sequenced in a study of OX40 agonist ivuxolimab in advanced cancers. Some clones are missing from TCRdb's copy, which holds only in-frame ones; the method was immunoSEQ multiplex PCR. The profile shows 50,000 to 70,000 clones, over 75% of them singletons. The sample in question was CD4+ or CD8+ T cells sorted from blood, obtained in a trial of the OX40 agonist ivuxolimab. The receptors were sampled from an adult with an advanced solid tumor such as melanoma, head and neck, liver or kidney cancer.

V usage is TRBV5-1 and J usage is TRBJ1-2, with a tentative D call TRBD1 (6 bases). Between the trimmed V and J ends, which lost 4 bases and 3 bases, there was a span of 13 bases. CDR3 length: 14 amino acids. Germline CDR1 is SGHRS and CDR2 is YFSETQ. The CDR3 nucleotides are TGCGCCAGCAGCCCGTACAGGGAAGACTATGGCTACACCTTC. It translates to CASSPYREDYGYTF.

This chain links TRBV18 with TRBJ2-5; 7 nucleotides match TRBD1. V shed 3 bases, J shed 3 bases, and the junction held 4 bases outside the gene matches. The CDR3 totals 14 residues. The germline gives CDR1 KGHSH, CDR2 LQKENI. This CDR3 is CASSPYRGKETQYF. The CDR3 DNA sequence: TGTGCCAGCTCACCGTACAGGGGTAAAGAGACCCAGTACTTC.

The chain couples TRBV10-1 to TRBJ2-5; no reliable D call. This CDR3 has 13 residues. V was pared by 3 bases and J by 3 bases, with 8 bases between. The germline CDR1 and CDR2 sequences are WNHNN and SYGVQD (reference sequence). CDR3 amino acids: CASSELREETQYF. The DNA of the CDR3 is TGCGCCAGCAGTGAATTACGAGAAGAGACCCAGTACTTC.

V gene TRBV27 combines with J gene TRBJ2-3, with D possibly matching TRBD1 (5 bases). V was cut by 5 bases and J by 15 bases, with 21 bases left in between. The CDR3 is 13 residues long. The germline V gene has CDR1 MNHEY and CDR2 SMNVEV (reference sequence). The CDR3 nucleotides read TGTGCCAGCAGTCCCGGGCAGGGCCTATGGGGATATTTT. Translating it yields CASSPGQGLWGYF.

The chain couples TRBV7-7 to TRBJ2-1; the D is unclear. The CDR3 runs 15 residues. Germline assignment: CDR1 SSHAT and CDR2 FNYEAQ (reference sequence). Trimming took off 5 bases at V and 0 bases at J, with 11 bases between the two ends. CDR3 coding DNA: TGTGCCAGCAGCCCATTTCTGAGCTCCTACAATGAGCAGTTCTTC. Its translation: CASSPFLSSYNEQFF. Full variable domain (missing parts from reference TRBV7-7 and TRBJ2-1): GAGVSQSPRYKVTKRGQDVTLRCDPISSHATLYWYQQALGQGPEFLTYFNYEAQPDKSGLPSDRFSAERPEGSISTLTIQRTEQRDSAMYRCASSPFLSSYNEQFFGPGTRLTVL.

The V gene is TRBV27, the J gene TRBJ2-7, with TRBD1 matching 7 bases. Per the germline V gene, CDR1 is MNHEY and CDR2 is SMNVEV (reference sequence). V gave up 10 bases and J gave up 5 bases; unmatched junction bases: 11. CDR3 length: 13 residues. The CDR3 region is CATKANRGHEQYF. The DNA of the CDR3 is TGTGCCACCAAGGCAAACAGGGGCCACGAGCAGTACTTC.

The chain links TRBV6-5 to TRBJ1-2, with TRBD1 as a possible D gene (5 bases). Trimming pared 4 bases from V and 7 bases from J, leaving 13 bases between. Per germline, CDR1 MNHEY and CDR2 SVGAGI. The CDR3 is 13 residues long. The CDR3 loop is CASSSGRALGYTF. The DNA of the CDR3 is TGTGCCAGCAGTTCGGGACGGGCCCTTGGCTACACCTTC.

This CDR3 is CASRTGSSYNEQFF. CDR3 coding DNA: TGTGCCAGCAGGACAGGGAGCTCCTACAATGAGCAGTTCTTC. The rearrangement joins TRBV27 to TRBJ2-1, with 7 bases that match TRBD1. Trimming at V came to 6 bases and at J to 0 bases, leaving 2 bases not matched to a gene. This CDR3 is 14 amino acids long. The germline gives CDR1 MNHEY, CDR2 SMNVEV (reference sequence).

The chain has TRBV10-2 and TRBJ2-1; D perhaps matches TRBD2 (6 bases). CDR3 length equals 12 residues. Germline CDR1 WSHSY, CDR2 SAAADI. Trimming took 7 bases from V and 8 from J, leaving 12 bases between them. The CDR3 protein is CASIGGEDEQFF. In DNA form, the CDR3 reads TGCGCCAGCATTGGAGGGGAGGATGAGCAGTTCTTC.

The chain couples TRBV9 to TRBJ2-3; D is undetermined. CDR3 length: 10 residues. The V and J ends lost 3 bases and 5 bases respectively, with 1 base between them. Per the germline V gene, CDR1 is SGDLS and CDR2 is YYNGEE. CDR3 region: CASSGDTQYF. For the CDR3, the DNA is TGTGCCAGCAGCGGAGATACGCAGTATTTT.

The chain uses TRBV7-9 and TRBJ2-1; D may be TRBD1 or TRBD2 (5 bases each). CDR3 length equals 17 residues. Per the germline V gene, CDR1 is SEHNR and CDR2 is FQNEAQ (reference sequence). Trimming stripped 4 bases from V and 4 bases from J, with 20 bases between. In DNA, the CDR3 is TGTGCCAGCAGCTCCCTAACCGGGACCAAGCCTTACAATGAGCAGTTCTTC. It specifies CASSSLTGTKPYNEQFF.

The chain links TRBV10-1 to TRBJ2-1, with 8 bases fitting TRBD2. The CDR3 is made up of 13 amino acids. Germline assignment: CDR1 WNHNN and CDR2 SYGVQD (reference sequence). V lost 7 bases, J lost 8 bases, and 7 bases stayed unmatched. The CDR3 nucleotides are TGCGCCAGCAACGGCCTAGCGGGCGATGAGCAGTTCTTC. Its protein product is CASNGLAGDEQFF.

The chain has TRBV7-9 and TRBJ2-3; 7 nucleotides align to TRBD1. This CDR3 comprises 14 residues. Germline CDR1 and CDR2: SEHNR and FQNEAQ (reference sequence). V trimming: 5 bases; J trimming: 2 bases; junction bases outside the gene matches: 4. CDR3 nucleotide sequence: TGTGCCAGCAGCCCCGGACAGGCCACAGATACGCAGTATTTT. Its protein is CASSPGQATDTQYF.

This clone showed up just once. The V call is TRBV29-1, the J call TRBJ2-1; TRBD1 matches 10 bases. The V segment lost 5 bases and the J segment 5 bases; nucleotides outside the gene matches: 6. This CDR3 is built from 14 residues. Germline CDR1 SQVTM, CDR2 ANQGSEA. CDR3 in DNA: TGCAGCGTTCCGACAGGGGGCTACGACAATGAGCAGTTCTTC. This gives the protein CSVPTGGYDNEQFF.

The CDR3 is CASSLAYDRGELFF. The CDR3 nucleotides read TGTGCCAGCAGTTTAGCCTATGATCGCGGGGAGCTGTTTTTT. The chain carries TRBV27 and TRBJ2-2; D ambiguous. Deletions cut 2 bases from V and 7 bases from J, with 11 bases between. Germline lookup yields CDR1 MNHEY and CDR2 SMNVEV (reference sequence). This CDR3 spans 14 amino acids.

The rearrangement uses TRBV9 and TRBJ2-7; D not certain. Germline CDR1 reads SGDLS; CDR2 reads YYNGEE. The CDR3 has 14 amino acids. V was clipped by 4 bases and J by 1 base, with 12 bases between them. The CDR3 here is CASSITDWSYEQYF. The CDR3, as DNA: TGTGCCAGCAGCATAACTGACTGGTCCTACGAGCAGTACTTC.

The V gene is TRBV29-1, the J gene TRBJ1-2; 7 bases align to TRBD1. The trim removed 2 bases at V and 2 bases at J, leaving 8 bases unmatched. Germline CDR1 and CDR2: SQVTM and ANQGSEA. This CDR3 comprises 15 residues. In nucleotides, the CDR3 is TGCAGCGTTGAATATCAGGGGGAAAGAAACTATGGCTACACCTTC. Protein: CSVEYQGERNYGYTF.

This chain uses TRBV30 with TRBJ2-1, with 12 bases lining up with TRBD2. CDR3 length equals 14 residues. The V segment lost 3 bases and the J segment 8 bases; nucleotides outside the gene matches: 5. Germline V gives CDR1 GTSNPN, CDR2 SVGIG (reference sequence). The CDR3 region has the DNA TGTGCCTGGAGCTGGACTAGCGGGGCCGATGAGCAGTTCTTC. Its protein product is CAWSWTSGADEQFF.

The rearrangement links TRBV28 to TRBJ1-4; D is possibly TRBD1 (6 bases). Trimming removed 6 bases at V and 3 bases at J, with 8 bases between. CDR1 MDHEN and CDR2 SYDVKM come from the germline V gene. The CDR3 is 13 residues long. CDR3 protein: CASSRGPNEKLFF. The CDR3 DNA sequence: TGTGCCAGCAGCCGGGGGCCTAATGAAAAACTGTTTTTT.

The J gene is TRBJ1-5, the V gene TRBV7-3, with unresolved D. V was clipped by 5 bases and J by 1 base, with 9 bases between them. Germline V gene data show CDR1 as SGHTA and CDR2 as FQGTGA. This CDR3 is built from 14 residues. CDR3 sequence (DNA): TGTGCCAGCAGCGTTGGAGGGAGCAATCAGCCCCAGCATTTT. This codes for CASSVGGSNQPQHF.

The chain has TRBV7-3 and TRBJ2-7; D remains ambiguous. From germline, CDR1 is SGHTA and CDR2 FQGTGA. This CDR3 is built from 14 residues. Trimming removed 5 bases at V and 2 bases at J, with 13 bases between. This CDR3 is CASSHPTRTYEQYF. The CDR3 nucleotides read TGTGCCAGCAGCCACCCGACCCGAACCTACGAGCAGTACTTC.

This chain connects TRBV7-2 to TRBJ1-2; possibly TRBD1 for D (5 bases). Germline CDR1 and CDR2: SGHTA and FQGNSA. The germline V and J ends were trimmed by 5 bases and 6 bases, with 19 bases remaining between them. CDR3 length equals 15 residues. The CDR3: CASSLLGAGGDGYTF. Written as DNA, the CDR3 is TGTGCCAGCAGCCTATTAGGGGCTGGGGGGGATGGCTACACCTTC.

The V gene is TRBV5-4, the J gene TRBJ2-7; 10 bases align to TRBD2. Germline assignment: CDR1 SGHNT and CDR2 YYREEE (reference sequence). The CDR3 is 15 residues long. V lost 3 bases and J lost 4; bases outside the gene matches: 7. For the CDR3, the DNA is TGTGCCAGCAGCTGGGCTAGCGGGAGTAGGTACGAGCAGTACTTC. This gives the protein CASSWASGSRYEQYF.

The chain recombines TRBV19 with TRBJ2-5, with TRBD1 identical over 7 bases. The junction had 11 bases not matched to a gene; V was cut back by 5 bases and J by 2 bases. Looked up from germline, CDR1 is LNHDA and CDR2 is SQIVND (reference sequence). The CDR3 consists of 16 residues. The CDR3 spells CASSPTSAGGQETQYF. CDR3 DNA sequence: TGTGCCAGTAGTCCCACCTCGGCAGGGGGTCAAGAGACCCAGTACTTC. The whole variable domain, filled in from reference TRBV19 and TRBJ2-5, reads DGGITQSPKYLFRKEGQNVTLSCEQNLNHDAMYWYRQDPGQGLRLIYYSQIVNDFQKGDIAEGYSVSREKKESFPLTVTSAQKNPTAFYLCASSPTSAGGQETQYFGPGTRLLVL.

This chain links TRBV27 with TRBJ1-5, with no clear D. CDR1 is MNHEY, CDR2 SMNVEV, per germline (reference sequence). CDR3 length: 14 amino acids. V lost 0 bases and J lost 3, with 6 bases in between. CDR3 DNA: TGTGCCAGCAGTTTATCTGGAATCAATCAGCCCCAGCATTTT. Its translation: CASSLSGINQPQHF.

This chain joins TRBV28 and TRBJ1-4, with a weak D call TRBD1 (5 bases). V lost 6 bases and J 1 base, leaving 15 bases between the germline ends. There are 16 residues in the CDR3. Germline V gives CDR1 MDHEN, CDR2 SYDVKM. In DNA form, the CDR3 reads TGTGCCAGCAGCCCACCCGAGAGGGGAACTAATGAAAAACTGTTTTTT. This encodes CASSPPERGTNEKLFF.